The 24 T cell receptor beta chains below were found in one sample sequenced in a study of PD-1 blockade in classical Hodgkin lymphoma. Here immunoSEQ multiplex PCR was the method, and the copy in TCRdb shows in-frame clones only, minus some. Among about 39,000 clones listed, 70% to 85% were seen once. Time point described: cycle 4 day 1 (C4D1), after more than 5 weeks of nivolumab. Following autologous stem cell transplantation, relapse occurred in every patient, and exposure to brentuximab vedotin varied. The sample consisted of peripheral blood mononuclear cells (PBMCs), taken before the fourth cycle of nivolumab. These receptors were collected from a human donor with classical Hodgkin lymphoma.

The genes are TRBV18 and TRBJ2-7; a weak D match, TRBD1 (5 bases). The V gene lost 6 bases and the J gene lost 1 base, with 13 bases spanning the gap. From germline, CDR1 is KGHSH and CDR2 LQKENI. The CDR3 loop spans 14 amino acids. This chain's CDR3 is CASSFGHGSYEQYF. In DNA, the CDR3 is TGTGCCAGCTCCTTCGGACACGGATCCTACGAGCAGTACTTC.

The CDR3 loop reads CAWSLQGDNSPLHF. The CDR3 coding sequence is TGTGCCTGGAGCTTACAGGGCGATAATTCACCCCTCCACTTT. The chain combines TRBV30 with TRBJ1-6, with D possibly matching TRBD1 (6 bases). Trimming cost V 3 bases and J 5 bases, with 11 bases left between them. The CDR3 is 14 amino acids. In germline, CDR1 is GTSNPN, CDR2 SVGIG (reference sequence).

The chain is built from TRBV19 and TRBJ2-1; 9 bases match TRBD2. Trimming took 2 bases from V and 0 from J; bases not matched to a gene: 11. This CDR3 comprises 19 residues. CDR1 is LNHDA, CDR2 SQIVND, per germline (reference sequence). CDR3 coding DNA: TGTGCCAGTAGTATAAGCGGGGGGTATAGCTCGGGCTCCTACAATGAGCAGTTCTTC. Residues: CASSISGGYSSGSYNEQFF.

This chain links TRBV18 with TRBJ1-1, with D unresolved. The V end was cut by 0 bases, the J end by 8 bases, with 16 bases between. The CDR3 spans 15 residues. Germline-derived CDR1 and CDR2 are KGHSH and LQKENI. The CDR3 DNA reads TGTGCCAGCTCACCACCGCTGGGCTCTTACCCCGAAGCTTTCTTT. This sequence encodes CASSPPLGSYPEAFF.

Here the CDR3 DNA reads TGCGCCAGCAGTGAGTACAGGGGGCGAACAGATACGCAGTATTTT. Amino acids: CASSEYRGRTDTQYF. The rearrangement joins TRBV10-1 to TRBJ2-3; TRBD1 matches 9 bases. V was clipped by 1 base and J by 3 bases; unmatched bases: 2. CDR3 size: 15 residues. Germline CDR1 reads WNHNN; CDR2 reads SYGVQD (reference sequence).

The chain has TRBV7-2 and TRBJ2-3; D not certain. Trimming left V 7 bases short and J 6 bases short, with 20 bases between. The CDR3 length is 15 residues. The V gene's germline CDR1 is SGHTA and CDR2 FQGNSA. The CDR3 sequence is CASTPSLESEDTQYF. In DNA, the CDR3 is TGTGCCAGCACCCCCTCCTTAGAGTCGGAGGATACGCAGTATTTT.

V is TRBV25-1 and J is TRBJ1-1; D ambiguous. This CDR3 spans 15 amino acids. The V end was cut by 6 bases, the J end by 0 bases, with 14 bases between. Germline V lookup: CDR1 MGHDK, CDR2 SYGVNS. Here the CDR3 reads CASRAPRGLNTEAFF. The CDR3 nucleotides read TGTGCCAGCAGGGCCCCCCGCGGGTTGAACACTGAAGCTTTCTTT. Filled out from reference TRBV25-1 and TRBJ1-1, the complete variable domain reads EADIYQTPRYLVIGTGKKITLECSQTMGHDKMYWYQQDPGMELHLIHYSYGVNSTEKGDLSSESTVSRIRTEHFPLTLESARPSHTSQYLCASRAPRGLNTEAFFGQGTRLTVV.

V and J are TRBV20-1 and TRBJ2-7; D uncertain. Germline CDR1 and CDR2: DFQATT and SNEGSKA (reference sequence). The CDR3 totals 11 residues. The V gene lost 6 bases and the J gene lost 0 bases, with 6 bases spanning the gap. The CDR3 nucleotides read TGCAGTGCGAAAAGCTCCTACGAGCAGTACTTC. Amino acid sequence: CSAKSSYEQYF.

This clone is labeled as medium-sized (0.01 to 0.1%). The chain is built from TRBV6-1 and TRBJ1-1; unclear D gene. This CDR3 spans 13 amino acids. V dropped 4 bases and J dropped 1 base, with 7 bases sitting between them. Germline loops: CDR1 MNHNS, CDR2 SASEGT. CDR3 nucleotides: TGTGCCAGCAGTGTATTCTGGAACACTGAAGCTTTCTTT. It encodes CASSVFWNTEAFF.

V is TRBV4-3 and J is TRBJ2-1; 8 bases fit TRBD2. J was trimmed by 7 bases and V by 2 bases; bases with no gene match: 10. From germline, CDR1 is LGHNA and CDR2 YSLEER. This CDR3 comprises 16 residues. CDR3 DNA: TGCGCCAGCAGCCAAACCGGGACTAGGGCCAAAAATGAGCAGTTCTTC. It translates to CASSQTGTRAKNEQFF.

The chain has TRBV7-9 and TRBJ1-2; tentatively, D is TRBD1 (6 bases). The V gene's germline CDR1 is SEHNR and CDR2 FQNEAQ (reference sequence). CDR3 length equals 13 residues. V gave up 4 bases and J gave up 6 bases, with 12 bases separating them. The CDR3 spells CASSSGVRNGYTF. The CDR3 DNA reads TGTGCCAGCAGCTCAGGGGTGAGGAATGGCTACACCTTC.

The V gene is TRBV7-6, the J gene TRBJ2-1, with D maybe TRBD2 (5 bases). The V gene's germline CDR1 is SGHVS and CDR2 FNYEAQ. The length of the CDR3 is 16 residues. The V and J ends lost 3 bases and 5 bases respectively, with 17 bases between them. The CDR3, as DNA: TGTGCCAGCAGCTTCCCCGGTTCGGGGAGCAACAATGAGCAGTTCTTC. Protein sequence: CASSFPGSGSNNEQFF.

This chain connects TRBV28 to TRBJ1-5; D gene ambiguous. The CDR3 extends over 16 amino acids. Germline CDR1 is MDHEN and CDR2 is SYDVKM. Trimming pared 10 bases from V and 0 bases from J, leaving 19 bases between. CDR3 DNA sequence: TGTGCCACCCTTACCCCGGGGTCCCATAGCAATCAGCCCCAGCATTTT. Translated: CATLTPGSHSNQPQHF. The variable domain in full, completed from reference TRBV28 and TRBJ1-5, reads DVKVTQSSRYLVKRTGEKVFLECVQDMDHENMFWYRQDPGLGLRLIYFSYDVKMKEKGDIPEGYSVSREKKERFSLILESASTNQTSMYLCATLTPGSHSNQPQHFGDGTRLSIL.

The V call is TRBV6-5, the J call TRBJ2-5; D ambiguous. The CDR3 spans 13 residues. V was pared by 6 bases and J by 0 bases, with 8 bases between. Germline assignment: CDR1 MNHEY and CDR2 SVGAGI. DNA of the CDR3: TGTGCCAGCAGAGCAGCCTACCAAGAGACCCAGTACTTC. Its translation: CASRAAYQETQYF.

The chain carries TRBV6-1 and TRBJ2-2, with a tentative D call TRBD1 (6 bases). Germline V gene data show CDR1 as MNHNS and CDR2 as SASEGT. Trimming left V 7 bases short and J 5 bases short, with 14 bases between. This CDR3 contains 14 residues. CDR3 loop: CASNPRQDTGELFF. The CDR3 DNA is TGTGCCAGCAATCCTAGACAGGATACCGGGGAGCTGTTTTTT.

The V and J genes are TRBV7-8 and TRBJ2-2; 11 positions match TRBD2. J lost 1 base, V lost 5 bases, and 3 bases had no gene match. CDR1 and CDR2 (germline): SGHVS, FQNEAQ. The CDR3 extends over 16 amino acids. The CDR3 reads CASSLLAGVNTGELFF. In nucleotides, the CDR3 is TGTGCCAGCAGCCTACTAGCGGGGGTGAACACCGGGGAGCTGTTTTTT.

CDR3 residues: CASSDERGQGPTNYGYTF. The CDR3, as DNA: TGTGCCAGCAGTGATGAAAGGGGACAGGGGCCTACTAACTATGGCTACACCTTC. The V call is TRBV25-1, the J call TRBJ1-2; 10 bases map to TRBD1. This CDR3 is 18 amino acids long. Germline values: CDR1 MGHDK, CDR2 SYGVNS. The J segment lost 0 bases and the V segment lost 3 bases, leaving 10 bases of the junction unmatched.

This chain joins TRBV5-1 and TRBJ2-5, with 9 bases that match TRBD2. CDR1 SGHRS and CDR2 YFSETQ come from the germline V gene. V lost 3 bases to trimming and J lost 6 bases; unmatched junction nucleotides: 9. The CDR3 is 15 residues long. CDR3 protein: CASSYRVAGDQTQYF. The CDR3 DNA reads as TGCGCCAGCAGCTACAGGGTAGCGGGGGACCAGACCCAGTACTTC.

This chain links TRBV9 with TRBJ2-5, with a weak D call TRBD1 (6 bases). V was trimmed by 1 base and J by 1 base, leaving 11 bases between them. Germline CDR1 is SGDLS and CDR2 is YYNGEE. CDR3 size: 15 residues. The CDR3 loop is CASSVSTGPQETQYF. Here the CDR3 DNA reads TGTGCCAGCAGCGTATCAACAGGGCCCCAAGAGACCCAGTACTTC.

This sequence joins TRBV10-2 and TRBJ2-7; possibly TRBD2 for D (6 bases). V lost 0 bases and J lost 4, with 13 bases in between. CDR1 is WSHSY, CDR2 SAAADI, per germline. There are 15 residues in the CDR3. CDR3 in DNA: TGCGCCAGCAGTGAGTCGATGGCAGGGAGGTACGAGCAGTACTTC. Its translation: CASSESMAGRYEQYF.

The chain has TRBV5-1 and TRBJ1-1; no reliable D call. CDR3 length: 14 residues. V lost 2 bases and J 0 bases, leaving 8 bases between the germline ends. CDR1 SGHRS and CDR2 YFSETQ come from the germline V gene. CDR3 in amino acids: CASSFQELNTEAFF. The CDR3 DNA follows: TGCGCCAGCAGCTTTCAGGAATTGAACACTGAAGCTTTCTTT.

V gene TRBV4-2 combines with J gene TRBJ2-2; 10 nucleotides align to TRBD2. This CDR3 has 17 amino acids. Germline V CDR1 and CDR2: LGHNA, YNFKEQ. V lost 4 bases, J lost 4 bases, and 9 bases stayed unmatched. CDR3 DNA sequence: TGTGCCAGCAGCCGCCGCTCGGGACTAGCGATCACCGGGGAGCTGTTTTTT. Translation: CASSRRSGLAITGELFF.

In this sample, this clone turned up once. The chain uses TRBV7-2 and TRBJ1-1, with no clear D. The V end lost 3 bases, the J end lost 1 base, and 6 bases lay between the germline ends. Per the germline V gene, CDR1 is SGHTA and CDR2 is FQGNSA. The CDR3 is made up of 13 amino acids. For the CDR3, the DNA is TGTGCCAGCAGCTTTACAGAGAACACTGAAGCTTTCTTT. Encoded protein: CASSFTENTEAFF.

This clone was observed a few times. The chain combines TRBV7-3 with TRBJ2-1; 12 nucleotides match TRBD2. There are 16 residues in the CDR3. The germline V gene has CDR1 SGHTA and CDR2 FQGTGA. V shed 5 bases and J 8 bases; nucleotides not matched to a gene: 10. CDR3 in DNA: TGTGCCAGCAGCGCGACTCTAGCGGGGGGGCAGGATGAGCAGTTCTTC. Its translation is CASSATLAGGQDEQFF.